These 10 T cell receptor beta chains share one sample of origin, sequenced in a study of cytomegalovirus exposure and HLA in healthy donors. The PCR ran on 60 Vbeta and 13 Jbeta primers. Using immunoSEQ multiplex PCR, the repertoire was profiled, and TCRdb retains in-frame clones only, with some absent. The sample yields some 120,000 clones, less than 10% seen once. Sequenced input: PBMCs. The receptors derive from a woman aged 40 to 49 in good health and CMV-seropositive.

Comment on this clone: At the DNA level, this CDR3 is encoded by other sequences in the same sample as well. The rearrangement joins TRBV7-3 to TRBJ1-1; D gene unclear. The CDR3 runs 13 residues. Germline values: CDR1 SGHTA, CDR2 FQGTGA. Trimming removed 3 bases from V and 5 bases from J, with 10 bases in between. The CDR3 loop is CASSLSRGTEAFF. The CDR3 bases are TGTGCCAGCAGCTTGAGTCGAGGGACTGAAGCTTTCTTT.

This clone has more than one count but fewer than ten. The chain joins TRBV6-5 to TRBJ2-7; 8 bases are shared with TRBD1. CDR1 and CDR2 (germline): MNHEY, SVGAGI. Trimming removed 5 bases from V and 0 bases from J; junction bases left unmatched: 3. The CDR3 runs 14 residues. In nucleotides, the CDR3 is TGTGCCAGCAGTCGACAGGGGCACTCCTACGAGCAGTACTTC. This encodes CASSRQGHSYEQYF.

This clone was seen a few times. This sequence joins TRBV25-1 and TRBJ2-7; weak D call: TRBD1 (7 bases). The CDR3 sequence is 12 residues long. Trimming removed 3 bases from V and 7 bases from J, with 10 bases in between. CDR1 is MGHDK and CDR2 is SYGVNS in the germline V gene. The CDR3, as DNA: TGTGCCAGCAGTGAGTCAGGGGGGGAGCAGTACTTC. Its protein product is CASSESGGEQYF.

This clone has a handful of counts. The V gene is TRBV30, the J gene TRBJ2-7; TRBD1 aligns across 8 bases. This CDR3 is 12 amino acids long. Per the germline V gene, CDR1 is GTSNPN and CDR2 is SVGIG (reference sequence). CDR3 bases: TGTGCATGCGGACAGGGATTCTACGAGCAGTACGTC. It yields the protein CACGQGFYEQYV.

CDR3 sequence: CASSPGGNRYGYTF. CDR3 DNA sequence: TGTGCCAGCAGCCCAGGAGGGAATCGGTATGGCTACACCTTC. V is TRBV7-9 and J is TRBJ1-2; D not certain. This CDR3 contains 14 residues. V was cut by 5 bases and J by 5 bases, with 15 bases left in between. Germline V gene lookup returns CDR1 SEHNR and CDR2 FQNEAQ (reference sequence).

This clone was counted ten times or more. V usage is TRBV6-6 and J usage is TRBJ1-1; D gene uncertain. Trimming took off 7 bases at V and 2 bases at J, with 11 bases between the two ends. Germline assignment: CDR1 MNHNY and CDR2 SVGAGI (reference sequence). The CDR3 consists of 13 residues. The CDR3 DNA reads TGTGCCAGCACCATTCGGGTAAACACTGAAGCTTTCTTT. Encoded protein: CASTIRVNTEAFF.

This clone was seen a handful of times. The J gene is TRBJ1-1, the V gene TRBV6-5, with D possibly TRBD1 on 5 matching bases. V was pared by 5 bases and J by 5 bases, with 9 bases between. The CDR3 has 12 residues. Germline V CDR1 and CDR2: MNHEY, SVGAGI. This CDR3 reads CASSQGGTEAFF. For the CDR3, the DNA is TGTGCCAGCAGTCAGGGTGGTACTGAAGCTTTCTTT.

The chain carries TRBV7-2 and TRBJ2-1; 7 bases align to TRBD2. Germline CDR1 is SGHTA and CDR2 is FQGNSA. The CDR3 contains 15 residues. The J segment lost 0 bases and the V segment lost 5 bases, leaving 4 bases of the junction unmatched. CDR3 in amino acids: CASSPRGSSYNEQFF. CDR3 coding DNA: TGTGCCAGCAGCCCGCGGGGGAGCTCCTACAATGAGCAGTTCTTC.

The chain carries TRBV2 and TRBJ1-1; 7 bases map to TRBD1. V was pared by 4 bases and J by 0 bases, with 5 bases of the junction left unmatched. This CDR3 spans 15 amino acids. CDR1 and CDR2 (germline): SNHLY, FYNNEI. CDR3 sequence reads: CASSVQGPMNTEAFF. CDR3 coding DNA: TGTGCCAGCAGTGTACAGGGGCCGATGAACACTGAAGCTTTCTTT.

This chain uses TRBV9 with TRBJ1-4; 8 positions agree with TRBD1. The J segment lost 4 bases and the V segment lost 3 bases, leaving 5 bases of the junction unmatched. Germline lookup yields CDR1 SGDLS and CDR2 YYNGEE. The CDR3 has 15 residues. As DNA, the CDR3 is TGTGCCAGCAGCGCATGGACAGGGTTTAATGAAAAACTGTTTTTT. It specifies CASSAWTGFNEKLFF. Full variable domain (missing parts from reference TRBV9 and TRBJ1-4): DSGVTQTPKHLITATGQRVTLRCSPRSGDLSVYWYQQSLDQGLQFLIQYYNGEERAKGNILERFSAQQFPDLHSELNLSSLELGDSALYFCASSAWTGFNEKLFFGSGTQLSVL.